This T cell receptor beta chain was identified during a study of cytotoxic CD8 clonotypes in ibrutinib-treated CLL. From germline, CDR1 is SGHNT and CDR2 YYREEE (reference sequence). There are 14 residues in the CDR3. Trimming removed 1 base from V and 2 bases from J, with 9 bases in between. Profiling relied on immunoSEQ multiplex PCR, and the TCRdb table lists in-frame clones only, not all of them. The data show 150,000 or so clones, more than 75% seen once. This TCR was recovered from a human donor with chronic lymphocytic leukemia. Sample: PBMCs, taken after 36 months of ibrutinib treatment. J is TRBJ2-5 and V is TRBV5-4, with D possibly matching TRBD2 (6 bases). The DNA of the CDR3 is TGTGCCAGCAGCTTGATAGCGGCTCAAGAGACCCAGTACTTC. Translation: CASSLIAAQETQYF. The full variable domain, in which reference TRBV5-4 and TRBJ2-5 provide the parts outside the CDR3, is ETGVTQSPTHLIKTRGQQVTLRCSSQSGHNTVSWYQQALGQGPQFIFQYYREEENGRGNFPPRFSGLQFPNYSSELNVNALELDDSALYLCASSLIAAQETQYFGPGTRLLVL.